This T cell receptor beta chain was documented in a study of T cell repertoires in cytomegalovirus infection. About the study: Carrying CMV and the relevant HLA type showed in public TCR beta signatures.

From the reads, TCRdb called clonotypes with MiXCR, one entry per CDR3 protein. In the table there are around 800,000 distinct CDR3 sequences, roughly 33% of which are singletons. Findings and limits, study-wide: There were carriers of CMV plus the relevant HLA, and cumulative public TCR beta family frequency identified them. CMV-specific TCR beta clonotypes restricted by HLA-C dominated the ex vivo response.

This clonotype occurred many times. Its antigen is still unknown. The length of the CDR3 is 13 residues. V dropped 8 bases and J dropped 1 base, with 11 bases sitting between them. Per the germline V gene, CDR1 is SGHTA and CDR2 is FQGNSA. This sequence was found in a human donor in good health (CMV status not recorded). Some clones in this sample may be carry-over from other donors' samples. Sequenced here: cultured CD8+ T cells from PBMCs, sampled from culture after CMV antigen stimulation. The rearrangement links TRBV7-2 to TRBJ1-1; D is ambiguous. The CDR3 loop is CASSIDSNTEAFF. The CDR3, as DNA: TGTGCCAGCTCAATAGACTCGAACACTGAAGCTTTCTTT. The variable domain in full, with the rest retrieved from reference TRBV7-2 and TRBJ1-1, is GAGVSQSPSNKVTEKGKDVELRCDPISGHTALYWYRQSLGQGLEFLIYFQGNSAPDKSGLPSDRFSAERTGGSVSTLTIQRTQQEDSAVYLCASSIDSNTEAFFGQGTRLTVV.